The clone carrying this TCR beta chain came up a few times. The antigen is unknown. The data were taken from a study of identical twins. Regarding the study as a whole: Conclusions came from cross-sectional statistical analysis, not from following the same donors. Abundant beta clonotypes from cord blood had fewer insertions, unlike memory repertoires, which showed none. For zero-insertion analyses, partial confounding could come from invariant MAIT and iNKT cells.

Unique molecular identifiers were present on cDNA, and template switching added a universal primer site. Using its own MiXCR run on the 5' RACE reads, TCRdb lists one record per CDR3 protein. Seen here are approximately 690,000 distinct CDR3 sequences, around 5.7% observed once, and the top ten hold 1.5% to 2%. The CDR3 spans 16 residues. Per the germline V gene, CDR1 is SGHRS and CDR2 is YFSETQ. Trimming cost V 4 bases and J 9 bases, with 23 bases left between them. The chain joins TRBV5-1 to TRBJ2-1, with D possibly being TRBD2 (5 bases). The sequence was collected from a man younger than 30 in good health. Specimen: naive T cells sorted from blood. The CDR3 DNA reads TGCGCCAGCAGCCCCCTCCCTAGTGGCGGGTCTAGTGAGCAGTTCTTC. It translates to CASSPLPSGGSSEQFF.